A single sample gave rise to the 32 T cell receptor beta chains below, sequenced in a study of shared clonotypes between healthy human individuals. Profiling relied on immunoSEQ multiplex PCR, and the TCRdb table lists in-frame clones only, not all of them. Found here are 2 million to 2.5 million clones, more than 85% of them singletons; the top ten hold under 2%. Terminally differentiated effector memory CD45RA+ cells were excluded by CCR7 positive selection of CD45RO-negative cells. The sequenced material came from naive CD8+ T cells from PBMCs. These receptors were obtained from a man aged 18-30 years in good health. Some clones in this sample may be carry-over from other donors' samples.

V gene TRBV6-1 combines with J gene TRBJ1-2, with D maybe TRBD1 (5 bases). V shed 6 bases and J shed 7 bases, with 18 bases lying between them. Germline V gene data show CDR1 as MNHNS and CDR2 as SASEGT. The CDR3 totals 14 residues. The CDR3, as DNA: TGTGCCAGCAGCACCTGGGACTGGCGGGCTGGCTACACCTTC. Residues: CASSTWDWRAGYTF.

V gene TRBV25-1 combines with J gene TRBJ1-4, with D unresolved. Germline CDR1 and CDR2: MGHDK and SYGVNS. CDR3 size: 15 residues. Between the trimmed V and J ends, which lost 3 bases and 0 bases, there was a span of 8 bases. CDR3 in amino acids: CASSEDVATNEKLFF. DNA of the CDR3: TGTGCCAGCAGTGAGGACGTAGCAACTAATGAAAAACTGTTTTTT.

The V and J genes are TRBV2 and TRBJ2-1; 14 bases map to TRBD2. The germline V gene encodes CDR1 SNHLY and CDR2 FYNNEI. Trimming cost V 4 bases and J 5 bases; bases outside gene matches: 13. The CDR3 is 19 amino acids. The CDR3 region is CASSGGLAGVKGEHNEQFF. The CDR3 DNA sequence: TGTGCCAGCAGTGGGGGACTAGCGGGAGTGAAGGGGGAACACAATGAGCAGTTCTTC.

V gene TRBV6-5 combines with J gene TRBJ2-2; perhaps TRBD1 as D (5 bases). The CDR3 spans 14 residues. V was cut by 7 bases and J by 0 bases, with 9 bases left in between. Germline V CDR1 and CDR2: MNHEY, SVGAGI. This chain's CDR3 is CASTWTTNTGELFF. CDR3 nucleotides: TGTGCCAGCACGTGGACAACGAACACCGGGGAGCTGTTTTTT.

The V and J genes are TRBV6-6 and TRBJ2-7, with 8 bases matching TRBD2. The germline V gene encodes CDR1 MNHNY and CDR2 SVGAGI (reference sequence). The CDR3 covers 15 residues. V lost 3 bases and J lost 2; bases outside the gene matches: 6. CDR3 DNA: TGTGCCAGCAGTTATGGTTTAGCGGGAACCTACGAGCAGTACTTC. Its translation is CASSYGLAGTYEQYF.

The chain joins TRBV5-5 to TRBJ2-1; D is possibly TRBD2 (5 bases). The V end was cut by 4 bases, the J end by 3 bases, with 20 bases between. Germline loops: CDR1 SGHKS, CDR2 YYEKEE (reference sequence). There are 17 residues in the CDR3. The CDR3: CASSGSLVDSNYNEQFF. CDR3 sequence (DNA): TGTGCCAGCAGCGGCTCTCTAGTGGACTCAAACTACAATGAGCAGTTCTTC.

CDR3 sequence (DNA): TGTGCCAGCAGCTTAGGTTCGATTGGGAGGCTTTTTAACGTCCTGACTTTC. Translation: CASSLGSIGRLFNVLTF. The chain recombines TRBV7-2 with TRBJ2-6, with D maybe TRBD2 (6 bases). V dropped 1 base and J dropped 10 bases, with 20 bases sitting between them. CDR3 length: 17 residues. CDR1 SGHTA and CDR2 FQGNSA come from the germline V gene.

The V and J genes are TRBV10-2 and TRBJ1-2; no clear D. The germline CDR1 and CDR2 sequences are WSHSY and SAAADI. The germline V and J ends were trimmed by 0 bases and 4 bases, with 15 bases remaining between them. The CDR3 is 16 amino acids. The CDR3 DNA reads TGCGCCAGCAGTGAGTCGGGCAGCGAAACCCTCTATGGCTACACCTTC. Protein sequence: CASSESGSETLYGYTF.

The chain carries TRBV5-8 and TRBJ2-1; D assignment may be TRBD1 or TRBD2 (6 bases each). The V end was cut by 4 bases, the J end by 4 bases, with 15 bases between. Germline V gene sequence: CDR1 SGHTS, CDR2 YDEGEE. This CDR3 region has 15 residues. The CDR3 spells CASSEAGHLYNEQFF. CDR3 nucleotides: TGTGCCAGCAGCGAGGCGGGACACCTATACAATGAGCAGTTCTTC.

Remarks on this clone: Other DNA variants within this sample encode the same CDR3. The V call is TRBV19, the J call TRBJ1-1, with TRBD1 matching 8 bases. Looked up from germline, CDR1 is LNHDA and CDR2 is SQIVND (reference sequence). J gave up 3 bases and V 10 bases, and 4 bases lay outside the gene matches. This CDR3 comprises 12 residues. The CDR3 DNA reads as TGTGCCACTACAGGGGGAGACACTGAAGCTTTCTTT. Protein sequence: CATTGGDTEAFF.

The J gene is TRBJ1-2, the V gene TRBV2; the D is unclear. The germline V gene encodes CDR1 SNHLY and CDR2 FYNNEI. The length of the CDR3 is 13 residues. The V end was cut by 6 bases, the J end by 5 bases, with 13 bases between. As DNA, the CDR3 is TGTGCCAGCAGGGAGTATCAGACTTATGGCTACACCTTC. As protein: CASREYQTYGYTF.

The genes are TRBV2 and TRBJ2-7; D is unresolved. The V and J ends lost 1 base and 2 bases respectively, with 9 bases between them. The germline CDR1 and CDR2 sequences are SNHLY and FYNNEI. This CDR3 contains 14 residues. CDR3 protein: CASSEEGGTYEQYF. DNA for the CDR3: TGTGCCAGCAGTGAAGAGGGCGGAACCTACGAGCAGTACTTC.

This chain links TRBV27 with TRBJ2-7; 7 nucleotides line up with TRBD2. CDR1 is MNHEY, CDR2 SMNVEV, per germline (reference sequence). The CDR3 loop spans 17 amino acids. V dropped 8 bases and J dropped 2; count of bases not matched to a gene: 18. The CDR3 loop reads CASRYSPGGAQTYEQYF. The CDR3 DNA follows: TGTGCCAGCCGTTACTCCCCGGGGGGAGCGCAAACCTACGAGCAGTACTTC.

The V gene is TRBV7-8, the J gene TRBJ2-1, with D perhaps matching TRBD1 (6 bases). Per the germline V gene, CDR1 is SGHVS and CDR2 is FQNEAQ. The V end lost 5 bases, the J end lost 4 bases, and 15 bases lay between the germline ends. The CDR3 runs to 15 residues. CDR3 DNA sequence: TGTGCCAGCAGCGACCGGGACAAGCCTTACAATGAGCAGTTCTTC. This gives the protein CASSDRDKPYNEQFF.

The chain combines TRBV7-9 with TRBJ2-1, with no clear D. V was pared by 5 bases and J by 5 bases, with 19 bases between. Looked up from germline, CDR1 is SEHNR and CDR2 is FQNEAQ (reference sequence). CDR3 length equals 16 residues. CDR3 nucleotide sequence: TGTGCCAGCAGCCACCTCAACCGTTATACCCACAATGAGCAGTTCTTC. Translating gives CASSHLNRYTHNEQFF.

This clone was seen just once. The chain recombines TRBV6-1 with TRBJ1-1; D gene ambiguous. Germline values: CDR1 MNHNS, CDR2 SASEGT. CDR3 length: 11 amino acids. The V and J ends lost 7 bases and 11 bases respectively, with 14 bases between them. CDR3 bases: TGTGCCAGCATTCGTCATCCGGTGGCTTTCTTT. This sequence encodes CASIRHPVAFF.

This rearrangement joins TRBV5-6 to TRBJ2-1; D perhaps matches TRBD2 (6 bases). Trimming removed 3 bases from V and 7 bases from J, with 29 bases in between. The CDR3 has 19 amino acids. The V gene's germline CDR1 is SGHDT and CDR2 YYEEEE. The CDR3 reads CASSSLGFNLVAASNEQFF. The CDR3 coding sequence is TGTGCCAGCAGCTCTTTGGGATTTAATTTGGTAGCGGCCTCAAATGAGCAGTTCTTC.

This rearrangement joins TRBV7-8 to TRBJ2-1; tentative D call: TRBD1 (5 bases). This CDR3 has 14 residues. The germline CDR1 and CDR2 sequences are SGHVS and FQNEAQ. V was shortened by 1 base and J by 4 bases, with 8 bases between the two germline ends. CDR3 sequence reads: CASSLVTGYNEQFF. CDR3 DNA sequence: TGTGCCAGCAGCTTAGTTACAGGATACAATGAGCAGTTCTTC.

V gene TRBV9 combines with J gene TRBJ2-7; D remains ambiguous. CDR3 length equals 15 residues. The germline V gene has CDR1 SGDLS and CDR2 YYNGEE. V lost 0 bases and J lost 3, with 13 bases in between. The CDR3 DNA follows: TGTGCCAGCAGCGTAGTGGATTCCTCGCTCTACGAGCAGTACTTC. Translating gives CASSVVDSSLYEQYF.

The V and J genes are TRBV15 and TRBJ2-7; 10 bases fit TRBD1. CDR1 and CDR2 from the germline V gene are LNHNV and YYDKDF (reference sequence). V dropped 4 bases and J dropped 2; count of bases not matched to a gene: 8. The CDR3 spans 16 residues. The chain's CDR3 is CATSNAGTGVTYEQYF. For the CDR3, the DNA is TGTGCCACCAGCAACGCCGGGACAGGGGTGACCTACGAGCAGTACTTC.

This clone was counted only a few times. DNA for the CDR3: TGTGCCAGCAGCCAAGGAGTTGCGGGGCCCCAGCATTTT. This codes for CASSQGVAGPQHF. The chain recombines TRBV14 with TRBJ1-5; D remains ambiguous. The CDR3 runs to 13 residues. CDR1 is SGHDN and CDR2 is FVKESK in the germline V gene. Trimming cost V 1 base and J 9 bases, with 10 bases left between them.

The gene calls are TRBV29-1 and TRBJ1-2; D gene unclear. The CDR3 loop spans 13 amino acids. Trimming pared 1 base from V and 7 bases from J, leaving 13 bases between. In germline, CDR1 is SQVTM, CDR2 ANQGSEA. CDR3 loop: CSVEALRWGGYTF. CDR3 DNA sequence: TGCAGCGTTGAAGCCTTGCGCTGGGGTGGCTACACCTTC.

This clone turned up a few times. This rearrangement joins TRBV13 to TRBJ1-1; unclear D gene. Germline CDR1 PRHDT, CDR2 FYEKMQ (reference sequence). With 4 bases removed from V and 4 bases from J, the gap between germline ends came to 10 bases. This CDR3 comprises 13 residues. CDR3 amino acids: CASSWGVGTEAFF. CDR3 DNA: TGTGCCAGCAGCTGGGGAGTTGGCACTGAAGCTTTCTTT.

Details on this clone: The same CDR3 is also encoded by other DNA sequences in this sample. The chain carries TRBV13 and TRBJ2-7; D is uncertain. The germline gives CDR1 PRHDT, CDR2 FYEKMQ (reference sequence). The CDR3 contains 13 residues. V gave up 4 bases and J gave up 0 bases, with 7 bases separating them. The CDR3 region has the DNA TGTGCCAGCAGCTCCAGGAGCTCCTACGAGCAGTACTTC. Its translation: CASSSRSSYEQYF.

V usage is TRBV27 and J usage is TRBJ1-5, with D possibly TRBD1 on 5 matching bases. This CDR3 spans 17 amino acids. V was pared by 1 base and J by 0 bases, with 13 bases between. Germline CDR1 reads MNHEY; CDR2 reads SMNVEV (reference sequence). Written as DNA, the CDR3 is TGTGCCAGCAGTTTATTGGCAGGGCCTTATAGCAATCAGCCCCAGCATTTT. Its translation is CASSLLAGPYSNQPQHF.

The V gene is TRBV6-6, the J gene TRBJ1-2, with D unclear. This CDR3 contains 11 residues. V was pared by 6 bases and J by 8 bases, with 10 bases between. Looked up from germline, CDR1 is MNHNY and CDR2 is SVGAGI (reference sequence). The CDR3, as DNA: TGTGCCAGCAGATCATTCGCGGGCTACACCTTC. It translates to CASRSFAGYTF.

The chain carries TRBV27 and TRBJ2-1, with unresolved D. The CDR3 is 15 residues long. Trimming stripped 3 bases from V and 1 base from J, with 10 bases between. Germline V gene data show CDR1 as MNHEY and CDR2 as SMNVEV (reference sequence). This CDR3 reads CASSFAAVSYNEQFF. Written as DNA, the CDR3 is TGTGCCAGCAGTTTTGCGGCGGTATCCTACAATGAGCAGTTCTTC.

This chain links TRBV7-6 with TRBJ1-2; 8 bases are shared with TRBD1. Germline V CDR1 and CDR2: SGHVS, FNYEAQ. The CDR3 extends over 17 amino acids. J was trimmed by 4 bases and V by 0 bases; bases with no gene match: 10. The CDR3 bases are TGTGCCAGCAGCTTAGCGTCGAAAGGACAGGGCCCCTATGGCTACACCTTC. This gives the protein CASSLASKGQGPYGYTF.

A word on this clone: This sample also contains other DNA sequences that code for the same CDR3. This chain links TRBV27 with TRBJ2-7, with a possible D match to TRBD2 (5 bases). Germline V CDR1 and CDR2: MNHEY, SMNVEV (reference sequence). The V end was cut by 2 bases, the J end by 4 bases, with 12 bases between. CDR3 length: 14 amino acids. For the CDR3, the DNA is TGTGCCAGCAGTTTAGGAGGCGTGGGGTACGAGCAGTACTTC. Translated, it gives CASSLGGVGYEQYF.

This chain links TRBV5-6 with TRBJ2-4; the match to TRBD1 covers 9 bases. After removal of 3 bases from V and 8 bases from J, the junction contained 6 bases not matched to a gene. CDR1 and CDR2 from the germline V gene are SGHDT and YYEEEE. The CDR3 extends over 14 amino acids. The CDR3 DNA sequence: TGTGCCAGCAGCTCGAACAGGGGGCAGGACATTCAGTACTTC. This translates into CASSSNRGQDIQYF.

This chain links TRBV9 with TRBJ2-3, with TRBD2 as a possible D gene (5 bases). This CDR3 is 15 amino acids long. V was trimmed by 4 bases and J by 1 base, leaving 13 bases between them. Germline CDR1 SGDLS, CDR2 YYNGEE. The CDR3 protein is CASSPIASRTDTQYF. The DNA of the CDR3 is TGTGCCAGCAGCCCCATAGCGAGCCGCACAGATACGCAGTATTTT.

The J gene is TRBJ1-1, the V gene TRBV27; 7 bases match TRBD1. The CDR3 contains 14 residues. In germline, CDR1 is MNHEY, CDR2 SMNVEV (reference sequence). The V gene end was trimmed by 6 bases and the J gene end by 5 bases; junction bases not matched to a gene: 9. Here the CDR3 reads CASSLDRVTTEAFF. In DNA form, the CDR3 reads TGTGCCAGCAGCCTAGACAGGGTAACGACTGAAGCTTTCTTT.